This T cell receptor (beta chain) was sequenced during a study of identical twins. The study, taken as a whole, reports: Within monozygotic twins, out-of-frame TCR alpha sharing was underestimated by the models. Surplus twin overlap in beta out-of-frame sequences was less pronounced. Invariant MAIT and iNKT cells are populations that could partly confound zero-insertion analyses.

This clonotype appeared a few times. The target antigen is unknown. The CDR3 consists of 14 residues. V was shortened by 2 bases and J by 5 bases, with 10 bases between the two germline ends. Germline CDR1 and CDR2: SGHRS and YFSETQ. Carrying unique molecular identifiers, the cDNA also gained a universal primer site through template switching. TCRdb redid the calling of the 5' RACE reads with MiXCR, one entry per CDR3 protein. The profile covers 690,000 or so distinct CDR3 sequences, with 8.6% appearing a single time and 0.98% taken by the ten largest. The sample also formed part of further work on yellow fever vaccine responses in identical twins.

The rearrangement uses TRBV5-1 and TRBJ2-2; no definite D call. This TCR came from a woman under 30 in good health. Sequencing was performed on PBMCs. CDR3 coding DNA: TGCGCCAGCAGCTTCGACTCATTAACCGGGGAGCTGTTTTTT. Protein sequence: CASSFDSLTGELFF. Filled out from reference TRBV5-1 and TRBJ2-2, the complete variable domain reads KAGVTQTPRYLIKTRGQQVTLSCSPISGHRSVSWYQQTPGQGLQFLFEYFSETQRNKGNFPGRFSGRQFSNSRSEMNVSTLELGDSALYLCASSFDSLTGELFFGEGSRLTVL.